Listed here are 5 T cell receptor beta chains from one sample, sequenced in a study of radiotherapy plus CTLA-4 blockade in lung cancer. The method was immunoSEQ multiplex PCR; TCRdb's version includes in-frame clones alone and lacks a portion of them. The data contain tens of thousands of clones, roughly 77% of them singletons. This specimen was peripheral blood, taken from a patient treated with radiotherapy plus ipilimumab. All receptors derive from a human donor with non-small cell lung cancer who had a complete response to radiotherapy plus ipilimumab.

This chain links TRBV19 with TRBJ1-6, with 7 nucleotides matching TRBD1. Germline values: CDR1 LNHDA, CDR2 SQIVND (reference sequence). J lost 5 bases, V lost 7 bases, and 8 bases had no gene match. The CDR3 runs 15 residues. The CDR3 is CASTRSTGDNSPLHF. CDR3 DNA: TGTGCCAGTACCCGTTCCACAGGGGATAATTCACCCCTCCACTTT.

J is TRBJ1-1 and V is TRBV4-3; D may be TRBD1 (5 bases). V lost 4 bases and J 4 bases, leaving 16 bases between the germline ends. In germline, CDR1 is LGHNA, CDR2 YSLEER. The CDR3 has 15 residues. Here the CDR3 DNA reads TGCGCCAGCAGCCGACAGACTAGAGGTATCACTGAAGCTTTCTTT. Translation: CASSRQTRGITEAFF.

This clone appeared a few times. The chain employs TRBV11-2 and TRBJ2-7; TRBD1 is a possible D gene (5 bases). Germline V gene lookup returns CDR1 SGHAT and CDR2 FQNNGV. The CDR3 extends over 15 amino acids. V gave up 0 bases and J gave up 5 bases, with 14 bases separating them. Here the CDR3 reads CASSLDRLGVDEQYF. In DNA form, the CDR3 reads TGTGCCAGCAGCTTAGATAGGTTAGGGGTGGACGAGCAGTACTTC.

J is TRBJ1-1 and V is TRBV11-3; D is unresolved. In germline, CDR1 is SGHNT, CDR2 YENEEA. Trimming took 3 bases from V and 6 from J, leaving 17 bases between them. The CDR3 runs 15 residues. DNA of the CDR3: TGTGCCAGCAGCTTTATAAGCCCCAATGAGGCTGAAGCTTTCTTT. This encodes CASSFISPNEAEAFF.

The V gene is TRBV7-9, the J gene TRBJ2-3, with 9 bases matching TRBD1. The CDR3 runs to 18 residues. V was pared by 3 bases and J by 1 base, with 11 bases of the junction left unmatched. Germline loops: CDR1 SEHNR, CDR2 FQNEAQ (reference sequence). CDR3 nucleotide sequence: TGTGCCAGCAGCTTGGTCCCGGGACAGGGACCGGGCACAGATACGCAGTATTTT. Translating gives CASSLVPGQGPGTDTQYF.